Described below is a single T cell receptor beta chain sequence and its context. Its antigen is not known. The CDR3 covers 16 residues. Germline V gene sequence: CDR1 SGHTA, CDR2 FQGNSA. With V trimmed by 5 bases and J by 6 bases, 11 bases remained unmatched. This record belongs to a study of identical twins. The study's findings and limits: Some out-of-frame alpha sequences were shared by twins, and these showed excess low generation probability.

Template switching added a universal primer site; cDNA carried unique molecular identifiers. Via MiXCR, TCRdb re-called the 5' RACE reads, giving one row per CDR3 protein. Among 450,000 or so distinct CDR3 sequences, approximately 24% were seen once, and the ten largest hold about 2.9%. The same sample was also studied in work on T cells expressing NK-cell markers. Per that paper: TCR beta repertoires came from sorted CD3+CD56+NKG2C+, CD3+CD56+NKG2C- and CD3+CD56-NKG2C+ T cells. Whether expanded NKG2C+ T cell clones were HCMV specific stayed uncertain.

V and J are TRBV7-2 and TRBJ2-1, with 9 bases matching TRBD2. The sequence was obtained from a woman younger than 30 in good health. Sequences were obtained from CD4+ T cells sorted from blood. CDR3: CASSLVSSGRSNEQFF. In DNA, the CDR3 is TGTGCCAGCAGCCTAGTTAGTAGCGGGAGAAGCAATGAGCAGTTCTTC.